The rows below give T cell receptor beta chains drawn from one sample of a study of blood T cell repertoires in COVID-19. Using immunoSEQ multiplex PCR, the repertoire was profiled, and TCRdb retains in-frame clones only, with some absent. The data show 100,000 to 120,000 clones, over 65% seen once. The sequenced material came from peripheral blood. These receptors originate from a woman aged 40 to 55 with acute or convalescent COVID-19. The CDR3 runs from the conserved cysteine through the conserved F or W. D genes are given only for firm matches. Only part of the rows carry a size: once, few, many, or a class if the clone is expanded.

V	D	J	size	DNA	CDR3
TRBV27	TRBD1	TRBJ1-2	-	TGTGCCAGCAGCCTTGTGACAGGGGGAACCTATGGCTACACCTTC	CASSLVTGGTYGYTF
TRBV19	TRBD1	TRBJ1-1	-	TGTGCCATCTACACAGGGGGCGAAGCTTTCTTT	CAIYTGGEAFF
TRBV5-1	-	TRBJ2-5	-	TGCGCCAGCAGCTTTCAGGGCCAAGAGACCCAGTACTTC	CASSFQGQETQYF
TRBV5-6	-	TRBJ2-3	-	TGTGCCAGCAGCTTGGTACGGTGGCGGATCACAGATACGCAGTATTTT	CASSLVRWRITDTQYF
TRBV5-1	-	TRBJ1-2	once	TGCGCCAGCAAGACAGCCGAGATCCCTAACTATGGCTACACCTTC	CASKTAEIPNYGYTF
TRBV5-1	-	TRBJ2-3	few	TGCGCCAGCAGAGTGGGGCCGAGCACAGATACGCAGTATTTT	CASRVGPSTDTQYF
TRBV7-6	TRBD2	TRBJ2-1	-	TGTGCCAGCAGCTTGATAGATAGAGTAGGCGGGGGGGCTTACAATGAGCAGTTCTTC	CASSLIDRVGGGAYNEQFF
TRBV23-1	TRBD1	TRBJ2-7	few	TGCGCCAGCAGTCACCTTAGGTGGAGGACAGGGAACTCCTACGAGCAGTACTTC	CASSHLRWRTGNSYEQYF
TRBV11-2	TRBD2	TRBJ2-3	once	TGTGCCAGCAGCCCCCCGACTAGCGGGGGGGCATATACGCAGTATTTT	CASSPPTSGGAYTQYF
TRBV30	-	TRBJ1-4	-	TGTGCCGGAGGGGAGATGTCACTCGCAACTAATGAAAAACTGTTTTTT	CAGGEMSLATNEKLFF
TRBV6-5	-	TRBJ1-2	few	TGTGCCAGCAGCTCCGGGACATATTCTAACTATGGCTACACCTTC	CASSSGTYSNYGYTF
TRBV19	TRBD1	TRBJ2-6	-	TGTGCCAGTAGTATTGGGGACAGGGTTTCTGGGGCCAACGTCCTGACTTTC	CASSIGDRVSGANVLTF
TRBV5-1	-	TRBJ1-1	-	TGCGCCAGCAGCCAGCCCGGGACTGAGAAAGCTTTCTTT	CASSQPGTEKAFF
TRBV7-3	TRBD2	TRBJ2-1	-	TGTGCCAGCACCCTAGCGGGGGGTCCCTCCTACAATGAGCAGTTCTTC	CASTLAGGPSYNEQFF
TRBV13	TRBD2	TRBJ2-1	-	TGTGCCGGGTCTCGGCGGGGGGGCCTCAATGAGCAGTTCTTC	CAGSRRGGLNEQFF
TRBV7-2	-	TRBJ1-5	-	TGTGCCAGCAGCGGAGCGGGGGGGAGGGGAAATCAGCCCCAGCATTTT	CASSGAGGRGNQPQHF
TRBV27	TRBD1	TRBJ1-2	-	TGTGCCAGCAGTCAATGGACAGGGGCCCCCTATGGCTACACCTTC	CASSQWTGAPYGYTF
TRBV6-5	-	TRBJ2-7	-	TGTGCCAGCAGTTACTCGGTGGGGGGGCTCTACTTC	CASSYSVGGLYF
TRBV6-6	-	TRBJ1-1	-	TGTGCCAGCAGTTACTCCAGGAACACTGAAGCTTTCTTT	CASSYSRNTEAFF
TRBV6-5	-	TRBJ2-1	-	TGTGCCAGCAGCCCGAACCCTAACTACAATGAGCAGTTCTTC	CASSPNPNYNEQFF
TRBV6-5	-	TRBJ1-5	-	TGTGCCAGCAGGACAGGCTACAATCAGCCCCAGCATTTT	CASRTGYNQPQHF
TRBV2	TRBD2	TRBJ2-3	-	TGTGCCAGCAGTTCCCGTAGATCTAGCGGGGGAAACACAGATACGCAGTATTTT	CASSSRRSSGGNTDTQYF
TRBV7-9	-	TRBJ2-6	-	TGTGCCAGCAGCCCGTCCTGGGCCAACGTCCTGACTTTC	CASSPSWANVLTF
TRBV29-1	-	TRBJ1-1	once	TGCAGCGTTCGGAGCGGGCGGGACACTGAAGCTTTCTTT	CSVRSGRDTEAFF
TRBV5-1	TRBD1	TRBJ1-1	-	TGCGCCAGCAGCTTCCGGGACAGGGCGCCGAACACTGAAGCTTTCTTT	CASSFRDRAPNTEAFF
TRBV5-6	-	TRBJ1-1	-	TGTGCCAGCAGCTTAACACGAAGTACTGAAGCTTTCTTT	CASSLTRSTEAFF
TRBV3-1/TRBV3-2	TRBD1	TRBJ2-7	-	TGTGCCAGCAGCCAAGAGGGGCAGGGGGCGCGAGAGCAGTACTTC	CASSQEGQGAREQYF
TRBV6-1	TRBD2	TRBJ2-7	-	TGTGCCAGCAGTTCACTAGCGGGGGGCTACGAGCAGTACTTC	CASSSLAGGYEQYF
TRBV19	-	TRBJ1-1	few	TGTGCCAGTAGTATGGGGGGAATGACTGAAGCTTTCTTT	CASSMGGMTEAFF
TRBV6-2/TRBV6-3	TRBD1	TRBJ2-2	-	TGTGCCAGCAGCGTCCGGCAGGGGGTCGGGAAGCTGTTTTTT	CASSVRQGVGKLFF
TRBV5-1	-	TRBJ1-1	-	TGCGCCAGCAGCTCCCTAGGGACTTTCGAAGCTTTCTTT	CASSSLGTFEAFF
TRBV10-1	-	TRBJ2-7	-	TGCGCCAGCGGGTGGGGGCGCCCGGAGTACTTC	CASGWGRPEYF
TRBV4-1	TRBD2	TRBJ2-4	-	TGCGCCAGCAGCCAAGCCATGGGAGGGATACTGGCCAAAAACATTCAGTACTTC	CASSQAMGGILAKNIQYF
TRBV5-1	-	TRBJ2-7	-	TGCGCCAGCAGCCCCGACAAGTACGAGCAGTACTTC	CASSPDKYEQYF
TRBV4-1	-	TRBJ2-7	-	TGCGCCAGCAGCCAAGATCTAACCAGGGTTTACGAGCAGTACTTC	CASSQDLTRVYEQYF
TRBV5-1	TRBD2	TRBJ2-7	-	TGCGCCAGCAGCTTGCGACCGGGACTAGCGGGGCTAGGGGCCGAGCAGTACTTC	CASSLRPGLAGLGAEQYF
TRBV11-1	-	TRBJ2-5	-	TGTGCCAGCAGCTTAGTCCGGGGGGCTGAGGAGACCCAGTACTTC	CASSLVRGAEETQYF
TRBV19	TRBD1	TRBJ2-7	-	TGTGCCAGTAGTAGGGACAGCGCCTACGAGCAGTACTTC	CASSRDSAYEQYF
TRBV7-3	-	TRBJ2-1	-	TGTGCCAGCAGCTCAGCAGCCCTGCGCGGTGAGCAGTTCTTC	CASSSAALRGEQFF
TRBV7-9	-	TRBJ1-6	-	TGTGCCAGCAGCACGGACAGTAATTCACCCCTCCACTTT	CASSTDSNSPLHF
TRBV3-1/TRBV3-2	-	TRBJ2-5	-	TGTGCCAGCAGCCCGGAGACGACCACCGGGGACTTC	CASSPETTTGDF
TRBV5-5	TRBD1	TRBJ1-4	-	TGTGCCAGCAGCCAGGGACAGGGAGGCGAAAAACTGTTTTTT	CASSQGQGGEKLFF
TRBV4-2	TRBD2	TRBJ2-7	-	TGTGCCAGCAGCCAAGATAGGGCTAGCGGGGGGGAGCAGTACTTC	CASSQDRASGGEQYF
TRBV30	TRBD1	TRBJ1-5	-	TGTGCCTGGAGAGGGGGCAGCAATCAGCCCCAGCATTTT	CAWRGGSNQPQHF
TRBV5-1	-	TRBJ1-4	once	TGCGCCAGCAGCTTTTTTTCCCGGACTAATGAAAAACTGTTTTTT	CASSFFSRTNEKLFF
TRBV30	-	TRBJ2-6	-	TGTGCCTGGTCACATTCGGGGGTTGGGGCCAACGTCCTGACTTTC	CAWSHSGVGANVLTF
TRBV19	-	TRBJ1-3	-	TGTGCCAGTAGTATGGCGGGATCTGGAAACACCATATATTTT	CASSMAGSGNTIYF
TRBV5-1	TRBD1	TRBJ2-7	-	TGCGCCAGCAGCCGGGCGGGGACAGGGGGGTACGAGCAGTACTTC	CASSRAGTGGYEQYF
TRBV18	TRBD1	TRBJ1-1	-	TGTGCCAGCTCAGCGGGGACAGGGACCACTGAAGCTTTCTTT	CASSAGTGTTEAFF
TRBV5-6	TRBD2	TRBJ2-5	-	TGTGCCAGCAGCTTGGGCGGGACTAGTAAAGAGACCCAGTACTTC	CASSLGGTSKETQYF
TRBV30	-	TRBJ1-2	-	TGTGCCTTCATACCAAAGTGGGCCCTCTATGGCTACACCTTC	CAFIPKWALYGYTF
TRBV5-4	TRBD1	TRBJ1-6	-	TGTGCCAGCAGCCCTCTCCGACAGGGTACGGATTCACCCCTCCACTTT	CASSPLRQGTDSPLHF